Listed below are T cell receptor beta chains from one sample, sequenced in a study of graft-versus-host responses after intestinal transplantation. Profiled with immunoSEQ multiplex PCR; TCRdb holds only in-frame clones, not every one. The sample holds approximately 90,000 clones, about 90% seen once. These receptors have no known antigen. Sequencing was performed on unstimulated CD8+ T cells sorted from spleen or lymph node cells, taken before transplant. The receptors come from a human donor who was the organ donor for an intestinal transplant. Both conserved end residues are trimmed from each CDR3. Each record gives: CDR3 protein, J gene, clone size, V gene. The size entry is marked missing in some rows and otherwise reads once, few, many or a size class.

ASSVGGGASEEQF | TRBJ2-1 | - | TRBV9
ASTDLGRARSSYNEQF | TRBJ2-1 | - | TRBV5-1
ASSYPGGGGNEQF | TRBJ2-1 | - | TRBV6-5
ASFNLGSPNTGELF | TRBJ2-2 | - | TRBV11-2
ASSLNSGVLETQY | TRBJ2-5 | - | TRBV7-8
ASSNRGVGDTQY | TRBJ2-3 | - | TRBV19
ASSVSGTLGYYEQY | TRBJ2-7 | - | TRBV5-4
ASSPGGIGNTIY | TRBJ1-3 | once | TRBV7-8
ASSQVVGLGTGELF | TRBJ2-2 | - | TRBV4-1
ASVGQGGYGYT | TRBJ1-2 | once | TRBV2
ASSIDSWGYT | TRBJ1-2 | few | TRBV19